This paragraph covers one T cell receptor beta chain sequence. The antigen is undetermined. The junction differs from germline at one of its ends, possibly a read error. This sample was included in a study of neoadjuvant nivolumab and ipilimumab in lung cancer. Study conclusions and caveats: Only two of four nivolumab-treated tumors gained richness and clonality by surgery. Pathologic regression was not significantly tied to TCR clonality.

Some clones are missing from TCRdb's copy, which holds only in-frame ones; the method was immunoSEQ multiplex PCR. The table records roughly 28,000 clones, roughly 76% of them present only once. This CDR3 has 13 residues. Per the germline V gene, CDR1 is SGHRS and CDR2 is YFSETQ. The sample was tumor tissue, taken after neoadjuvant nivolumab, alone or with ipilimumab, at or shortly before surgery. The TCR comes from an adult with non-small cell lung cancer. The genes are TRBV5-1 and TRBJ1-3, with a tentative D call TRBD1 (6 bases). The CDR3 coding sequence is TGCGCCAGCAGCTTGGAACAGGGAAGCACCATATATTTT. Translation: CASSLEQGSTIYF.